The source of this T cell receptor (beta chain) is a study of cytomegalovirus exposure and HLA in healthy donors. Primers for the PCR totalled 60 Vbeta and 13 Jbeta. The assay was immunoSEQ multiplex PCR, and TCRdb's table has in-frame clones only and misses some. Of approximately 130,000 clones detected, around 79% appear once; the ten largest clones hold 1.1% to 1.5%. CDR1 and CDR2 from the germline V gene are SGHAT and FQNNGV. The CDR3 sequence is 15 residues long. V lost 1 base and J lost 1, with 5 bases in between. General observations from the study: An apparent linkage of common viral pathogens to several of the most significant clusters emerged in a later analysis. As immune exposure information, only CMV serostatus was available. Roughly uniform depth of sequencing across donors was assumed in presence/absence analyses. A later analysis, which compared TCR beta chains of equal frequency, found the HLA-associated ones more clonally expanded.

As regards this clone: Its antigen is not identified.

Sequencing was done on a sample of PBMCs. The TCR sequence derives from a woman aged 40 to 50 in good health and CMV-seronegative. V gene TRBV11-2 combines with J gene TRBJ1-6, with D unresolved. This CDR3 reads CASSLGSSYNSPLHF. CDR3 in DNA: TGTGCCAGCAGCTTAGGTTCTTCCTATAATTCACCCCTCCACTTT.